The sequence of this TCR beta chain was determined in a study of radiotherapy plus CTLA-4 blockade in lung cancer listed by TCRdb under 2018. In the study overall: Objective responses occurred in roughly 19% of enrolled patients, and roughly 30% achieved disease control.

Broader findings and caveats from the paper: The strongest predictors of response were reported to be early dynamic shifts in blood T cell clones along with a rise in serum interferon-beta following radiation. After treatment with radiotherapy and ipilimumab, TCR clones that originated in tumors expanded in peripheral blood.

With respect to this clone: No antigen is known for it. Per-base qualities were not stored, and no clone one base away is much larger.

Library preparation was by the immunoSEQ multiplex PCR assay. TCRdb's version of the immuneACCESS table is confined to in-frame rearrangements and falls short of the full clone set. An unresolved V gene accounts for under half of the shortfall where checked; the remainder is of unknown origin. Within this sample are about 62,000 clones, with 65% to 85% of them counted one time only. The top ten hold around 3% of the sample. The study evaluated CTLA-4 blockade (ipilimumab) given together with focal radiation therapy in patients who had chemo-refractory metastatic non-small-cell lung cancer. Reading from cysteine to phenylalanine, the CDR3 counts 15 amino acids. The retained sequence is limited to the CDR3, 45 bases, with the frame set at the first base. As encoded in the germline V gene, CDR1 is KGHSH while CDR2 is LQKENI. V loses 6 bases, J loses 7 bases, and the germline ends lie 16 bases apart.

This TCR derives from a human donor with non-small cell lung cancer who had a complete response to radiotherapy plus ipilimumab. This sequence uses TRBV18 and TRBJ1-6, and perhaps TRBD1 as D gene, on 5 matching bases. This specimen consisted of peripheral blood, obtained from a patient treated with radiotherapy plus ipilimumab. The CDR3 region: CASSPGTGVNSPLHF. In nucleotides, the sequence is TGTGCCAGCTCGCCCGGGACGGGGGTAAATTCACCCCTCCACTTT.